One T cell receptor beta chain is described in this entry. It lacks a known antigen. No much larger clone exists at a distance of one base, and base qualities are not known. The method behind the library was the immunoSEQ multiplex PCR assay. For the multiplex PCR, a mixture combining 60 forward primers for TCR Vbeta segments and 13 reverse primers for TCR Jbeta segments was used. The CDR3 region of rearranged TCR beta genes was amplified from genomic DNA with a multiplex PCR assay. On the Illumina HiSeq System, the amplified TCR beta libraries were sequenced as 87-base-pair reads. Turning to the authors' computational methods: Across the 500 to 850 repertoires, a later analysis counted 80 million or so unique TCR beta chains, approximately 12 million of which were shared by at least two donors. A nearest-neighbor algorithm error-corrected the raw reads and collapsed the reads into unique sequences, merging closely related sequences to remove PCR and sequencing errors. CDR3 sequences were aligned to IMGT reference sequences to assign V, D and J gene segments. For a sequence to be retained, a match of at least six nucleotides to both a V gene segment and a J gene segment was required. Rearrangements were classified as productive when the CDR3 lacked stop codons and remained in frame with V and J, and all other rearrangements were classified as non-productive. CDR3 was defined according to IMGT convention as the region running from the second conserved V-encoded cysteine to the conserved J-encoded phenylalanine. The earlier analysis of approximately 590 of the donors excluded any sequence lacking an unambiguous match to a single V gene segment. An earlier analysis of 587 of the donors classified V segments as functional when productive rearrangements were above 56.7% and as segregating when the standard deviation between donors was above 5%. A statistical classification framework was built to diagnose cytomegalovirus status from the catalog of TCR beta chain sequences. In a later analysis, V and J genes were assigned by comparing TCR nucleotide sequences against IMGT/GENE-DB human TR gene sequences. The TCRdist pipeline was used in a later analysis to assign CDR3 sequences and most-parsimonious VDJ recombination scenarios. In a later analysis, every TCR beta chain was defined by the combination of its CDR3 amino acid sequence and its V-gene family, and reads without a unique V-gene family were dropped. As a way to deal with suspected cross-contamination and a sequencing artifact, a later analysis dropped roughly 620 nucleotide sequences that were highly shared and had low generation probability. In a later analysis, a clonal expansion index was calculated for each public chain from normalized within-repertoire ranks of inferred template counts. Generation probabilities in a later analysis came from a VDJ recombination model fitted to out-of-frame rearrangements, and those results were checked against IGoR. In a later analysis, TCR-TCR, TCR-HLA and TCR-CMV co-occurrence was scored with hypergeometric tests, and a repertoire-size bias correction was applied to TCR pairs. False discovery rates were estimated in a later analysis by permuting HLA or CMV assignments 20 times. In a later analysis, co-occurring TCRs were grouped using DBSCAN, with TCRdist sequence similarity added in when clustering inside HLA-allele-positive subsets. Co-occurrence clustering excluded repertoires with fewer than 30,000 or more than 120,000 public chains, plus five with anomalous nucleotide sharing. TCRdb provides this immuneACCESS table in a form limited to in-frame rearrangements. Some clones are lacking; in checked studies, under half of them reflect an unresolved V gene, and why the rest are absent is not known. V, J and clone size reflect that table, while D and trimming were determined from the DNA. The sample profile shows roughly 97,000 clones; about 75% of them were found once. The ten largest clones take up 5.8% of the sample.

The sample is drawn from a study of cytomegalovirus exposure and HLA in healthy donors (dated by TCRdb to the late 2010s). For context, the study as a whole: An earlier analysis of around 600 of the donors reported more than 250 Gb of sequence data and some 100 million unique TCR beta sequences from some 180 million T cells. About 300 gigabases of sequencing data and roughly 81 million unique TCR sequences made up an early release that covered 500 to 650 HLA-typed donors. Of the roughly 390 genotyped donors, 65% to 90% were placed in the genetic ancestry cluster associated with self-reported Caucasian donors. The study was designed to test whether signatures of past pathogen exposure could be identified by cataloging public T cell receptors. The study used immunosequencing to profile the T cell repertoires of several hundred subjects and linked those repertoires to cytomegalovirus serostatus. Besides the first cohort of about 730 subjects, a separate validation cohort made up of roughly 120 different subjects was used. The study combined high-throughput TCR immunosequencing, statistical association of individual TCRs with disease status, and machine learning to predict cytomegalovirus infection status. In a later analysis, previously published TCR beta repertoires from 500 to 750 donors were re-analyzed and high-resolution HLA genotyping was added so that TCR occurrence patterns could be studied. Rather than using new phenotypic data, the later analysis identified candidate immune exposures from TCR beta sequences and from how often those sequences occurred across donors. An earlier analysis of 587 of the donors applied high-throughput TCR beta sequencing to assess whether each TCR beta V gene segment acted as functional or pseudogenic. Donor age, sex, ethnicity and CMV serostatus were compiled together with the repertoire data. A later genetic analysis used genome-wide SNP genotypes for about 55% of the 666 donors, treating that subset as a discovery cohort. Every discovery cohort repertoire had been produced on one sequencing platform. Class I and class II HLA loci were covered by the typing at four-digit resolution. The number of donors typed differed by locus, with roughly 620-630 for A, B, C, DRB1 and DQB1, around 560 for DQA1, 606 for DPA1, and around 450 for DPB1. Several DR-DQ haplotypes were handled as single units for association and clustering because linkage in the cohort was strong. On average, around 240,000 unique TCR beta nucleotide sequences were sequenced per donor among fewer than 500 genotyped donors of the cohort, with roughly 18% of those sequences being non-productive.

From cysteine to phenylalanine, the CDR3 is 13 amino acids long. Of the read, only the CDR3 DNA is kept; its 39 bases are in frame from base 1. Germline trimming amounts to 2 bases on V and 12 bases on J, with 9 as the count of junction bases outside the gene matches. The germline V gene supplies CDR1 MDHEN and CDR2 SYDVKM. The cohort was made up of hundreds of healthy bone marrow donors. At the time of sampling, every cohort member was nominally healthy, though immune exposures that went unrecorded were likely present. The donor tested CMV seropositive, placing the donor among the 290 or so seropositive members of the cohort. A peripheral blood sample was collected from each donor, and TCR beta sequencing was performed on peripheral blood mononuclear cells. The Qiagen DNeasy Blood Extraction Kit was used to extract genomic DNA from the blood cell samples. The paper as a whole reports these results and caveats: In a later analysis, most CMV-associated TCR beta chains were found to appear HLA-restricted, with HLA associations seemingly driven largely by CMV exposure. Strong co-occurrence of HLA alleles, especially DR and DQ, made assigning TCR associations to individual alleles difficult. Some IMGT-functional V segments, including TRBV6-2 and TRBV6-3, could not be distinguished by the 87-base-pair reads and were therefore excluded. CMV serostatus was the only immune exposure information available for the cohort. Across donors, most TCR sequences were observed very rarely, whereas some public TCRs were present in many individuals. Broadly in line with IMGT annotations, most TCR beta V segments showed up in productive rearrangements about 87% or about 30% of the time in an earlier analysis of 587 of the donors. In the study, 164 TCR beta chains were listed as associated with cytomegalovirus. In vitro tests confirmed that a few of the cytomegalovirus-associated TCR beta chains recognize cytomegalovirus antigens. Linkage disequilibrium might explain the correlated functional status among segregating V segments, but an unknown experimental factor could not be ruled out. A later analysis reported that several top co-occurrence clusters appeared linked to parvovirus B19, influenza, CMV and Epstein-Barr virus. According to a later genetic analysis, donors in an Asian-associated ancestry cluster had fewer N-insertions in productive TCRs than the approximately 670-donor mean. It was suggested by the authors that the approach could potentially be generalized to other disease states and immunological phenotypes. The presence/absence analyses assumed that sequencing depth was roughly uniform across donors, and that assumption may not be true. A cluster of highly shared sequence variants was judged likely to represent a technical artifact of the sequencing pipeline. A later analysis found that HLA-associated TCR beta chains were more clonally expanded and had lower generation probabilities than equally common non-associated chains. This cohort had only TCR beta chains sequenced, and the lack of alpha or paired-chain data limited which features could be detected. Because HLA typing was missing for some donors at each locus, association tests included only the typed subset. The classifier was reported to diagnose cytomegalovirus status with high specificity and sensitivity in both the original cohort and the validation cohort. In a later analysis, the rate of TCR association differed among HLA loci, with DRB1 alleles having the most associated TCRs and HLA-C alleles having the fewest. Specific HLA alleles were associated with over 15,000 TCR beta sequences at a false discovery rate of 0.05 in a later analysis. An association between a missense DCLRE1C variant and V-gene and J-gene trimming of TCR beta chains was found in a later genetic analysis and replicated in an independent cohort. Because counts were too low, roughly 17 rarely observed V segments, including chromosome 9 orphons, were left out of the earlier analysis of several hundred of the donors. A further reported finding was that TCR beta sequences accurately predicted the HLA-A and HLA-B alleles for most subjects in the first cohort.

The sequence joins TRBV28 to TRBJ1-1; 7 bases in the junction line up with TRBD1. The receptor was isolated from a man between 60 and 75 years old in good health and CMV-seropositive. The material sequenced was PBMCs. The DNA sequence reads TGTGCCAGCAGTTTAGCGACACAGGGGTCGACTTTCTTT. This encodes CASSLATQGSTFF.